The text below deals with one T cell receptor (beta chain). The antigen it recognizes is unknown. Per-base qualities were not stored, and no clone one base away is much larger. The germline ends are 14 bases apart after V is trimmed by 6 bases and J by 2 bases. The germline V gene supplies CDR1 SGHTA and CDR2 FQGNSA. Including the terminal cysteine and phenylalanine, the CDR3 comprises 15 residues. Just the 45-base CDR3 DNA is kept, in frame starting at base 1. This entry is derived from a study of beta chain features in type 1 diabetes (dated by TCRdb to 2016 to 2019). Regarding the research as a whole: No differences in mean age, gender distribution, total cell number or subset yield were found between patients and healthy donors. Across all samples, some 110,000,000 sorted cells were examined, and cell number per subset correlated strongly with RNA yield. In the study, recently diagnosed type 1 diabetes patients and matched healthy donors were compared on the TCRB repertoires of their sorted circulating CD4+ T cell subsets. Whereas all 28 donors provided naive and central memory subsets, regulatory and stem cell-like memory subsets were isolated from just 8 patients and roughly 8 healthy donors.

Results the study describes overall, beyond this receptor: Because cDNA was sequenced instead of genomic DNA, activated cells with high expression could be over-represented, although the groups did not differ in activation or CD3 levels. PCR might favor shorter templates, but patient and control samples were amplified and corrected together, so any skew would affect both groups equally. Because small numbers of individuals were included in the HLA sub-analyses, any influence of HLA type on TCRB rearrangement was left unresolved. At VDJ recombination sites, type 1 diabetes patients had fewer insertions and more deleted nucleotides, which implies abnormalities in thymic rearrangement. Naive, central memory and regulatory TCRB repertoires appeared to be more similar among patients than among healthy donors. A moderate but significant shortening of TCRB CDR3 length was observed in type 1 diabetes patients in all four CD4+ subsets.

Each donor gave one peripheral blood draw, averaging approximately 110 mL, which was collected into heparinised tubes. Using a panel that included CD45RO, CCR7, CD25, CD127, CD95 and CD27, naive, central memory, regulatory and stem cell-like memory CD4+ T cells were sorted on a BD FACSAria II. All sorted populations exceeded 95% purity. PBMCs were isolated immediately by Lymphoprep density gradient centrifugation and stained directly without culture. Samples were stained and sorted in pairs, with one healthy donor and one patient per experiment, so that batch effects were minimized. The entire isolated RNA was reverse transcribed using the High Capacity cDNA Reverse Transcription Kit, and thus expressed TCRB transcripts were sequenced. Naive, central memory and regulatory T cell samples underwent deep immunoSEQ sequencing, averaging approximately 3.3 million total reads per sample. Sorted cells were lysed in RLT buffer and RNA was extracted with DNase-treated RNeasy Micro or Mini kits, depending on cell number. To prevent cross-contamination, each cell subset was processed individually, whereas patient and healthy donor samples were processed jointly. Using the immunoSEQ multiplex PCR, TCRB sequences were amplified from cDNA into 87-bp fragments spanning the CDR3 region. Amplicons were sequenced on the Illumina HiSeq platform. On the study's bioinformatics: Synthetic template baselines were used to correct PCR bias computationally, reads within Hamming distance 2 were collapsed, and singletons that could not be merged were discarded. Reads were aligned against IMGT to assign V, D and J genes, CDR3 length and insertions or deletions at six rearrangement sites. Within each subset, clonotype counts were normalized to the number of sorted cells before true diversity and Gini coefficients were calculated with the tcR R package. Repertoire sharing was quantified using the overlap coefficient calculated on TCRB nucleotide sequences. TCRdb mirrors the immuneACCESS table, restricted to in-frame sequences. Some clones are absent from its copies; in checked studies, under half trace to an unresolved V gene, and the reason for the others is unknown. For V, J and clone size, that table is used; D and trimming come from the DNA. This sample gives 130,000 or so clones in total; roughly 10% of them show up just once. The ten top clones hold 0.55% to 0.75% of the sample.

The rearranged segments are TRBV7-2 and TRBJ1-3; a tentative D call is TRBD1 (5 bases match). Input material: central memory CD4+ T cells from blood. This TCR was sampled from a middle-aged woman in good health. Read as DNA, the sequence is TGTGCCAGCAGACCACCGGGGGGGGCTGGAAACACCATATATTTT. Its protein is CASRPPGGAGNTIYF.